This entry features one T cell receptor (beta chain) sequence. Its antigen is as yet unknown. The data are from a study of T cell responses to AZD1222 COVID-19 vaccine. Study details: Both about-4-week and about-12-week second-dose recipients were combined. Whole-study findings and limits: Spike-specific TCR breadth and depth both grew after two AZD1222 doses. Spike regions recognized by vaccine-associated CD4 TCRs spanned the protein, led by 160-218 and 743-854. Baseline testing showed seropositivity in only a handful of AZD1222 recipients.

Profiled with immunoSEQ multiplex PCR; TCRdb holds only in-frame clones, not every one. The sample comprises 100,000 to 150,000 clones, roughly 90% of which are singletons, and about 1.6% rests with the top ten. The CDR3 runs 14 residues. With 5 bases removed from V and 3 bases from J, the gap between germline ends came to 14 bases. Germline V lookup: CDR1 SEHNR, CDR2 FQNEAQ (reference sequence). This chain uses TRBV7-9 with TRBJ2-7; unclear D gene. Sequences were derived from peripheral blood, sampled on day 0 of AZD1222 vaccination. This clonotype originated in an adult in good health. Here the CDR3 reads CASSRPEISYEQYF. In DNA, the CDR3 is TGTGCCAGCAGCCGTCCGGAGATAAGCTACGAGCAGTACTTC.